This T cell receptor (beta chain) was sequenced during a study of cytomegalovirus exposure and HLA in healthy donors. This CDR3 spans 15 amino acids. In germline, CDR1 is LNHDA, CDR2 SQIVND (reference sequence). The ends lost 8 bases at V and 0 bases at J; junction bases unmatched: 9. In the case of this clone: What it binds is unknown.

The primer mix had 60 Vbeta and 13 Jbeta primers. Data came from immunoSEQ multiplex PCR; TCRdb stores just in-frame clones and leaves some out. The sample yields around 120,000 clones, 70% seen once. Study results and caveats: V- and J-gene trimming in TCR beta was tied to a missense DCLRE1C variant by an analysis performed later. Associated with cytomegalovirus, according to the listing, were 150 to 200 TCR beta chains.

The sample was PBMCs. The sequence was collected from a man in his forties or fifties in good health and CMV-seropositive. The J gene is TRBJ1-1, the V gene TRBV19; 7 bases match TRBD1. The CDR3 DNA reads as TGTGCCAGTGGACGGGACAGCAACCTGAACACTGAAGCTTTCTTT. Amino acid sequence: CASGRDSNLNTEAFF.